These T cell receptor beta chains were read from a single sample in a study of blood T cell repertoires in COVID-19. The assay was immunoSEQ multiplex PCR, and TCRdb's table has in-frame clones only and misses some. The repertoire includes a few hundred thousand clones, more than 65% of them detected once, and more than 3% sits in the top ten. The source material was PBMCs or T cells enriched from blood (not recorded which). All receptors derive from a man between 50 and 59 years old who had recovered from COVID-19. CDR3s include the opening cysteine and the closing phenylalanine or tryptophan. Rows give clone size only sometimes, using once, few, many, or a class for an expanded clone.

TRBJ1-1	TRBV5-8	NA	CASSAGMGFTEAFF
TRBJ2-5	TRBV10-3	NA	CAISLQGEETQYF
TRBJ1-6	TRBV3-1/TRBV3-2	NA	CASSLTGVRTPLHF
TRBJ1-2	TRBV7-2	few	CASSLAQGYGYTF
TRBJ1-1	TRBV5-1	NA	CASSLGSGGTEAFF
TRBJ1-1	TRBV6-5	NA	CASSMIEGNTEAFF
TRBJ1-2	TRBV5-1	NA	CASTLMGGTNYGYTF
TRBJ1-1	TRBV24-1	NA	CATSDPPRQGQHQLNTEAFF
TRBJ2-7	TRBV7-2	NA	CASSGGAYEQYF
TRBJ2-1	TRBV12-3/TRBV12-4	NA	CASSLAQANEQFF
TRBJ1-2	TRBV19	NA	CASSIAGRAHYGYTF
TRBJ2-7	TRBV6-5	NA	CATKSHSGRAYEQYF
TRBJ1-5	TRBV5-1	NA	CASSLSTGNQPQHF
TRBJ1-1	TRBV7-6	NA	CASSPETGESWRNTEAFF
TRBJ2-1	TRBV29-1	NA	CSVEQRESYEQFF
TRBJ2-3	TRBV19	few	CASSSPGLAASTDTQYF
TRBJ2-2	TRBV7-3	few	CASSPGTGEHGELFF
TRBJ2-1	TRBV27	NA	CASSLGQLSYNEQFF
TRBJ1-2	TRBV7-9	NA	CASSPTTFGYGYTF
TRBJ2-5	TRBV14	NA	CASSPPTPGQAPWSLQETQYF
TRBJ2-3	TRBV7-2	NA	CASSLGREGTQYF
TRBJ1-6	TRBV10-1	NA	CASSETRQAAPYNSPLHF
TRBJ2-3	TRBV19	once	CASSPTGTDTQYF
TRBJ1-4	TRBV5-1	few	CASSLAPDRGQNEKLFF
TRBJ2-3	TRBV2	NA	CASRLRGRKGTDTQYF
TRBJ2-7	TRBV14	NA	CASSPSGVGTRNEEQYF
TRBJ2-6	TRBV7-9	NA	CASSLILGPLSSGANVLTF
TRBJ1-5	TRBV12-5	NA	CASGLWGRQPQHF
TRBJ2-2	TRBV5-4	NA	CASSLRVASNTGELFF
TRBJ1-2	TRBV6-1	NA	CASSVLTIWDWLTDYTF
TRBJ2-7	TRBV11-2	NA	CASSHLTNFYEQYF
TRBJ2-7	TRBV5-1	NA	CASSETGTSVYEQYF
TRBJ1-4	TRBV18	NA	CASSPMTGGLEKLFF
TRBJ2-7	TRBV5-6	NA	CASSRQDYEQYF
TRBJ1-6	TRBV19	few	CASSISTGDNNSPLHF
TRBJ2-1	TRBV29-1	NA	CSVGGLAGFNEQFF
TRBJ1-5	TRBV6-5	NA	CASSYSGGDSNQPQHF
TRBJ2-3	TRBV13	once	CASSLVGGVQYF
TRBJ2-7	TRBV5-1	NA	CASSSSPMGEGQYF
TRBJ2-1	TRBV7-6	NA	CASSLTGQIYNEQFF
TRBJ1-6	TRBV6-6	few	CASSLDRGGHSPLHF
TRBJ1-1	TRBV30	few	CAWRQNTEAFF
TRBJ2-7	TRBV3-1/TRBV3-2	NA	CASSSGLLPRWYEQYF
TRBJ1-2	TRBV6-1	NA	CASSAPLKAGSYGYTF
TRBJ1-6	TRBV2	NA	CASSAQTVQNSPLHF